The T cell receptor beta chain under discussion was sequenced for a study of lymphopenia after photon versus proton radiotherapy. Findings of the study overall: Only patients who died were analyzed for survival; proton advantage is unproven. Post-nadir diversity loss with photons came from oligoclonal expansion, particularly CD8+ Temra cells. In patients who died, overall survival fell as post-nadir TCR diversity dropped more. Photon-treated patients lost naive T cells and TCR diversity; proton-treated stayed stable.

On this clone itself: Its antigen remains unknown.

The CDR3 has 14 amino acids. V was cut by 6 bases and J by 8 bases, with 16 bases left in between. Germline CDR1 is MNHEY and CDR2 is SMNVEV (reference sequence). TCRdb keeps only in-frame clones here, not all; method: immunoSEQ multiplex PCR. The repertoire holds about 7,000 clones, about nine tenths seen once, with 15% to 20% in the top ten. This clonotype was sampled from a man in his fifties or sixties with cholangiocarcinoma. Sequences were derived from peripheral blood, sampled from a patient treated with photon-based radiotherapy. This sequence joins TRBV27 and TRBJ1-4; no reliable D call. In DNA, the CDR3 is TGTGCCAGCAGGTTTTCCAAGGGATCGGAAAAACTGTTTTTT. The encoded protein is CASRFSKGSEKLFF. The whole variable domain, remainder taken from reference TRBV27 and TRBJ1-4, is EAQVTQNPRYLITVTGKKLTVTCSQNMNHEYMSWYRQDPGLGLRQIYYSMNVEVTDKGDVPEGYKVSRKEKRNFPLILESPSPNQTSLYFCASRFSKGSEKLFFGSGTQLSVL.